Presented here are 22 T cell receptor beta chains from one specimen sequenced in a study of T-cell reconstitution after alpha-beta-depleted transplantation in children. Library preparation (for TCRbeta) was performed with unique molecular identifiers. MiXCR, run by TCRdb on the PCR reads, gives a single entry per CDR3 protein. The sample has about a million distinct CDR3 sequences; 25% to 30% are singletons. The sample here was PBMCs, mostly from graft donor cells, taken 360 days after TCRalphabeta/CD19-depleted stem cell transplant. The source of these receptors is a boy in the first two years of life who had a stem cell transplant for SCID, so the T cells may come from the graft donor.

This clonotype was found a few times. This chain joins TRBV29-1 and TRBJ2-3; TRBD1 is a possible D gene (5 bases). V gave up 6 bases and J gave up 4 bases, with 11 bases separating them. The length of the CDR3 is 12 residues. Germline loops: CDR1 SQVTM, CDR2 ANQGSEA. In nucleotides, the CDR3 is TGCAGCGTGGGCCGACAGTCAGATACGCAGTATTTT. Translated, it gives CSVGRQSDTQYF.

This clonotype was picked up a small number of times. V is TRBV28 and J is TRBJ2-2; D unresolved. V was cut by 1 base and J by 6 bases, with 12 bases left in between. The CDR3 spans 15 residues. CDR1 and CDR2 from the germline V gene are MDHEN and SYDVKM. The chain's CDR3 is CASSLYGVEAGELFF. CDR3 nucleotides: TGTGCCAGCAGTTTATACGGAGTCGAAGCCGGGGAGCTGTTTTTT.

Only a few counts were recorded for this clonotype. The chain employs TRBV11-2 and TRBJ2-3, with 11 positions matching TRBD2. CDR3 size: 16 residues. From germline, CDR1 is SGHAT and CDR2 FQNNGV. With 6 bases clipped from V and 5 bases from J, the junction kept 10 bases outside the gene matches. The CDR3 here is CASSRLTSGVKDTQYF. In DNA, the CDR3 is TGTGCCAGCAGTCGCCTGACTAGCGGGGTAAAAGATACGCAGTATTTT.

This clonotype was observed a handful of times. The chain links TRBV7-2 to TRBJ2-7; D is unclear. This CDR3 has 16 amino acids. Germline V gene lookup returns CDR1 SGHTA and CDR2 FQGNSA. Trimming shortened V by 0 bases and J by 3 bases, and 15 bases separated the two germline ends. CDR3 in DNA: TGTGCCAGCAGCTTAGCGGCACGTACCAGGATCTACGAGCAGTACTTC. This encodes CASSLAARTRIYEQYF.

The gene calls are TRBV15 and TRBJ2-3; 9 bases line up with TRBD2. CDR3 length equals 17 residues. The J segment lost 2 bases and the V segment lost 4 bases, leaving 10 bases of the junction unmatched. Germline values: CDR1 LNHNV, CDR2 YYDKDF (reference sequence). The CDR3 DNA sequence: TGTGCCACCAGCAAGGGACTAGCCGGATCCCTCACAGATACGCAGTATTTT. Amino acids: CATSKGLAGSLTDTQYF.

V gene TRBV20-1 combines with J gene TRBJ2-7, with a weak D call TRBD1 (6 bases). The length of the CDR3 is 14 residues. CDR1 and CDR2 from the germline V gene are DFQATT and SNEGSKA (reference sequence). The V and J ends lost 3 bases and 3 bases respectively, with 15 bases between them. The CDR3 reads CSARKRQVNYEQYF. The CDR3 DNA is TGCAGTGCTAGGAAACGACAGGTAAACTACGAGCAGTACTTC.

The V gene is TRBV5-1, the J gene TRBJ1-1; 7 nucleotides align to TRBD1. After removal of 1 base from V and 0 bases from J, the junction contained 6 bases not matched to a gene. The length of the CDR3 is 16 residues. Germline V gives CDR1 SGHRS, CDR2 YFSETQ. The CDR3 DNA follows: TGCGCCAGCAGCTTGATCACCGGGACAGTGAACACTGAAGCTTTCTTT. Translation: CASSLITGTVNTEAFF.

V is TRBV7-9 and J is TRBJ2-2; D uncertain. CDR3 size: 12 residues. Trimming stripped 7 bases from V and 5 bases from J, with 8 bases between. Germline V lookup: CDR1 SEHNR, CDR2 FQNEAQ (reference sequence). CDR3 in amino acids: CASTVRTGELFF. Here the CDR3 DNA reads TGTGCCAGCACCGTAAGAACCGGGGAGCTGTTTTTT. Based on the CDR3 plus reference TRBV7-9 and TRBJ2-2, the full variable domain is DTGVSQNPRHKITKRGQNVTFRCDPISEHNRLYWYRQTLGQGPEFLTYFQNEAQLEKSRLLSDRFSAERPKGSFSTLEIQRTEQGDSAMYLCASTVRTGELFFGEGSRLTVL.

The chain recombines TRBV5-1 with TRBJ2-5; TRBD1 matches 9 bases. CDR3 length equals 14 residues. Germline V CDR1 and CDR2: SGHRS, YFSETQ. Trimming removed 3 bases from V and 3 bases from J; junction bases left unmatched: 3. CDR3 protein: CASSWDRVKETQYF. The CDR3 nucleotides are TGCGCCAGCAGCTGGGACAGGGTGAAAGAGACCCAGTACTTC.

The table lists this clonotype with a few counts. The chain uses TRBV10-3 and TRBJ2-7; tentative D call: TRBD1 (7 bases). The CDR3 totals 12 residues. V lost 4 bases and J 9 bases, leaving 13 bases between the germline ends. Germline V CDR1 and CDR2: ENHRY, SYGVKD. The CDR3 reads CAISAGAGGQYF. DNA for the CDR3: TGTGCCATCAGTGCGGGAGCAGGGGGGCAGTACTTC.

This clonotype was observed a single time. This rearrangement joins TRBV3-1 to TRBJ2-7; D may match TRBD1 or TRBD2 (5 bases each). The V end lost 1 base, the J end lost 1 base, and 11 bases lay between the germline ends. The CDR3 runs to 15 residues. Germline V CDR1 and CDR2: LGHDT, YNNKEL (reference sequence). The CDR3 region is CASSQGGPISYEQYF. DNA for the CDR3: TGTGCCAGCAGCCAAGGGGGACCGATATCCTACGAGCAGTACTTC.

This clonotype was counted between two and nine times. The chain combines TRBV7-2 with TRBJ1-4; TRBD1 is a possible D gene (6 bases). The V gene lost 5 bases and the J gene lost 8 bases, with 18 bases spanning the gap. CDR1 is SGHTA, CDR2 FQGNSA, per germline. The CDR3 spans 15 residues. CDR3 region: CASSVQGIPSEKLFF. CDR3 DNA: TGTGCCAGCAGCGTACAGGGTATCCCTTCGGAAAAACTGTTTTTT. Full variable domain (remainder filled in from reference TRBV7-2 and TRBJ1-4): GAGVSQSPSNKVTEKGKDVELRCDPISGHTALYWYRQSLGQGLEFLIYFQGNSAPDKSGLPSDRFSAERTGGSVSTLTIQRTQQEDSAVYLCASSVQGIPSEKLFFGSGTQLSVL.

This clonotype has a handful of counts. The rearrangement uses TRBV5-1 and TRBJ2-5, with a possible D match to TRBD1 (6 bases). Germline-derived CDR1 and CDR2 are SGHRS and YFSETQ. Trimming removed 5 bases from V and 5 bases from J, with 19 bases in between. The CDR3 is 15 amino acids. The CDR3 DNA sequence: TGCGCCAGCAGTCGCTACAGGGTTCGTGGCGAGACCCAGTACTTC. Protein: CASSRYRVRGETQYF.

This clonotype was seen a handful of times. The DNA of the CDR3 is TGTGCCAGCAGTTCGACAGGGGTGAAGCAGCCCCAGCATTTT. It is translated as CASSSTGVKQPQHF. V is TRBV12-3 or TRBV12-4 and J is TRBJ1-5; 8 nucleotides agree with TRBD1. This CDR3 comprises 14 residues. V lost 4 bases and J lost 7; bases outside the gene matches: 6.

The sample holds a few counts of this clonotype. V usage is TRBV4-2 and J usage is TRBJ1-1, with no clear D. Trimming shortened V by 0 bases and J by 7 bases, and 9 bases separated the two germline ends. Germline CDR1 reads LGHNA; CDR2 reads YNFKEQ. CDR3 size: 13 residues. The CDR3 DNA is TGTGCCAGCAGCCAAGATCTTGAAGTTGAAGCTTTCTTT. It encodes CASSQDLEVEAFF.

The rearrangement uses TRBV20-1 and TRBJ2-3, with 7 bases aligning to TRBD1. The length of the CDR3 is 13 residues. Germline V gene data show CDR1 as DFQATT and CDR2 as SNEGSKA (reference sequence). J was trimmed by 8 bases and V by 5 bases; bases with no gene match: 10. DNA for the CDR3: TGCAGTGCTGCCTCCCCGGGACAGACTACGCAGTATTTT. Its translation: CSAASPGQTTQYF.

This clonotype was observed a few times. The chain recombines TRBV4-3 with TRBJ1-1; tentative D call: TRBD1 (6 bases). The germline V gene has CDR1 LGHNA and CDR2 YSLEER. The CDR3 contains 13 residues. With 3 bases removed from V and 7 bases from J, the gap between germline ends came to 12 bases. The CDR3 loop is CASSHLPGHEAFF. The DNA for the CDR3 is TGCGCCAGCAGCCATCTACCGGGACATGAAGCTTTCTTT.

The chain recombines TRBV18 with TRBJ1-6; D not resolved. V lost 3 bases and J lost 7, with 13 bases in between. CDR1 is KGHSH, CDR2 LQKENI, per germline. The CDR3 consists of 15 residues. In nucleotides, the CDR3 is TGTGCCAGCTCACCCACCCCGACGGGGAATTCACCCCTCCACTTT. Translation gives CASSPTPTGNSPLHF.

This chain links TRBV7-9 with TRBJ1-2, with TRBD1 matching over 9 bases. This CDR3 contains 14 residues. The germline V gene encodes CDR1 SEHNR and CDR2 FQNEAQ (reference sequence). The trim removed 1 base at V and 4 bases at J, leaving 1 base unmatched. The CDR3 DNA follows: TGTGCCAGCAGCTTAGGGGACAGGGCCTATGGCTACACCTTC. This codes for CASSLGDRAYGYTF.

This clonotype appeared many times. This sequence joins TRBV12-3 or TRBV12-4 and TRBJ1-1, with a weak D call TRBD1 (5 bases). The V end lost 2 bases, the J end lost 0 bases, and 7 bases lay between the germline ends. This CDR3 is built from 14 residues. The CDR3 region has the DNA TGTGCCAGCAGTTTATGGGGGTTGAACACTGAAGCTTTCTTT. It specifies CASSLWGLNTEAFF.

This clonotype has just a few counts. V and J are TRBV4-2 and TRBJ2-7; D might be TRBD2 (6 bases). The CDR3 has 17 amino acids. Germline V gene sequence: CDR1 LGHNA, CDR2 YNFKEQ. V dropped 1 base and J dropped 0 bases, with 16 bases sitting between them. CDR3 region: CASSQALGGTNSYEQYF. Written as DNA, the CDR3 is TGTGCCAGCAGCCAAGCTCTCGGGGGAACAAACTCCTACGAGCAGTACTTC.

This clonotype was counted between two and nine times. This sequence joins TRBV9 and TRBJ2-7; 8 bases are shared with TRBD2. Losses at the gene ends were 3 bases for V and 3 bases for J; bases not matched to a gene: 11. CDR3 length: 16 residues. Germline CDR1 is SGDLS and CDR2 is YYNGEE. As DNA, the CDR3 is TGTGCCAGCAGCGAGGGACTAGAACCCCAACTCTACGAGCAGTACTTC. It codes for CASSEGLEPQLYEQYF.